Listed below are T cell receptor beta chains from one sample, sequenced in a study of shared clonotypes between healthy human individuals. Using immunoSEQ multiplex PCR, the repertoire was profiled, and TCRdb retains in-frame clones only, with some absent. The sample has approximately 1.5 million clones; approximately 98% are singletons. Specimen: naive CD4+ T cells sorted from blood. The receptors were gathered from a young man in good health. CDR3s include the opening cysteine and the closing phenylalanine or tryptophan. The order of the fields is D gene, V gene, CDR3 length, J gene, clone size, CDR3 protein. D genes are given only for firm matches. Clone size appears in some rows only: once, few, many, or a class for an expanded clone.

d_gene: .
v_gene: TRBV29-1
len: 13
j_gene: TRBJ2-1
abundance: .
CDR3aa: CSARQSSYNEQFF

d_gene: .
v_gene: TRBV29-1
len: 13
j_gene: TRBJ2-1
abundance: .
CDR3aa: CSVASISYNEQFF

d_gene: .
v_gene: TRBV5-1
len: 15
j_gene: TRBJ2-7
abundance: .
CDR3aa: CASSRTGTPTYEQYF

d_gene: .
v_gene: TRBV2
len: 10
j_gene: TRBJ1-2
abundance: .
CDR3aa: CASSDSGYTF

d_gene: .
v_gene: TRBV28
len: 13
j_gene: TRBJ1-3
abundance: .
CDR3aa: CASRWGSGNTIYF

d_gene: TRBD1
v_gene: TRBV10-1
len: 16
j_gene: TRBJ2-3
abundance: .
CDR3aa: CASSTPGQGAGDTQYF

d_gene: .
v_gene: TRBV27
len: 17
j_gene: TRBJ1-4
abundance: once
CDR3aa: CASSASFGGSANEKLFF

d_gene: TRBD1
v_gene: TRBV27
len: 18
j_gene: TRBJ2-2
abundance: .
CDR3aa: CASSPQIRQGAGTGELFF

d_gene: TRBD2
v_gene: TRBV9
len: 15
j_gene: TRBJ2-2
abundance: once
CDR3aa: CASSHGRENTGELFF

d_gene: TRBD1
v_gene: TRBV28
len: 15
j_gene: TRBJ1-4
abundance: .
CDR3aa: CASRPTGGTNEKLFF

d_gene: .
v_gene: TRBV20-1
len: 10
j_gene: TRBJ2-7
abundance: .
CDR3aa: CSAYSYEQYF

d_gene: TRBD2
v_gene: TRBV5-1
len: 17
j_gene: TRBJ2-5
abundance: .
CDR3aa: CASSLVSSGRFHQTQYF

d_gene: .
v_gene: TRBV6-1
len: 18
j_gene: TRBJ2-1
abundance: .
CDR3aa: CASSELRVRIGSYNEQFF

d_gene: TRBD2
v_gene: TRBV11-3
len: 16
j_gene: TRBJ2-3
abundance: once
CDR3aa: CASSFIAGGHTDTQYF

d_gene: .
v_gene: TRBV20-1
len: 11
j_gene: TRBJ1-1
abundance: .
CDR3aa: CSARGDTEAFF

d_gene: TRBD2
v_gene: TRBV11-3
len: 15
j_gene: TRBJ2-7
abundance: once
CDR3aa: CASSLDAGVSYEQYF

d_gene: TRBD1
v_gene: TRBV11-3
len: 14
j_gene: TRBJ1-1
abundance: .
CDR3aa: CASSFGRGSTEAFF

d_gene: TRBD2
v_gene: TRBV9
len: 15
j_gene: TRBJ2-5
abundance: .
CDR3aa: CASSVAGGSKETQYF

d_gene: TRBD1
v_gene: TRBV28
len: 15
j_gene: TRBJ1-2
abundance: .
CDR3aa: CASSFAGRGPHGYTF

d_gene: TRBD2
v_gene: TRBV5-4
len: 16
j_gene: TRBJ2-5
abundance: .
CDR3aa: CASSAKTSGNQETQYF

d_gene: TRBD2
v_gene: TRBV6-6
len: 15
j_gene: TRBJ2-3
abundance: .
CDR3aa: CASSYGVAGGDTQYF

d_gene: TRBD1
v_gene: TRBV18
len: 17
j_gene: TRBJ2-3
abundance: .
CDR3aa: CASSPPGQGRPTDTQYF

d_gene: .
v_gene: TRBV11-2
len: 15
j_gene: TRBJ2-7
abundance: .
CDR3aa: CASSLEAGSSYEQYF

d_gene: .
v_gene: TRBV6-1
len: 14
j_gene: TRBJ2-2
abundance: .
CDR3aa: CASSEITNTGELFF

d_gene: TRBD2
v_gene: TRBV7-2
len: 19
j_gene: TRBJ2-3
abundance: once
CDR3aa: CASSQPQQDGSGSFDTQYF

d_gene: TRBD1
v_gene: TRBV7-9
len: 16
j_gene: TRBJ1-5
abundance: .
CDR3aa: CASSALDRFPNQPQHF

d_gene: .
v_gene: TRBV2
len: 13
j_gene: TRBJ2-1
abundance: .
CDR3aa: CASTDGDYNEQFF

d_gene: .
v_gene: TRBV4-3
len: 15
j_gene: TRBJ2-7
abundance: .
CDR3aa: CASSQAYQPSYEQYF

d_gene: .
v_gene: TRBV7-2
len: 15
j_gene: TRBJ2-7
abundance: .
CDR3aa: CASSPVASLVDEQYF

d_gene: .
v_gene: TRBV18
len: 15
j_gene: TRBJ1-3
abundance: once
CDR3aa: CASSPLFRDGDTIYF

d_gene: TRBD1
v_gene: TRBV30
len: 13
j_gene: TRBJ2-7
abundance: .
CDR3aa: CAWSRLGGHEQYF

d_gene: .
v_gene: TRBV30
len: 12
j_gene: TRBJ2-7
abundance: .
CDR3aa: CAWTPTGSEQYF

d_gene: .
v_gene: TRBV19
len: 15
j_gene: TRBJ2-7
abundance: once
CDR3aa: CASSPAAGYSYEQYF

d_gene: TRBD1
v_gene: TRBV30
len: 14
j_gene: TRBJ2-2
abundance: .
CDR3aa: CAWRTGGNTGELFF

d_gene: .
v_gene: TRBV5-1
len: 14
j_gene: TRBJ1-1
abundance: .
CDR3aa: CASSSTGMNTEAFF

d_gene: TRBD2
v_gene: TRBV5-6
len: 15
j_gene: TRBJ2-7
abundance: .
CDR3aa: CASSLTSGSTYEQYF

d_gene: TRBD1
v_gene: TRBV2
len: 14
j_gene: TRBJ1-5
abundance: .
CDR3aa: CASSYRGLRQPQHF

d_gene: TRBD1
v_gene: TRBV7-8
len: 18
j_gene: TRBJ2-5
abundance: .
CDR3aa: CASSSPTIRDRYQETQYF

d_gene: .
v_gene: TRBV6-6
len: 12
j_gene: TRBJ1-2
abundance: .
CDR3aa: CASSGMNYGYTF

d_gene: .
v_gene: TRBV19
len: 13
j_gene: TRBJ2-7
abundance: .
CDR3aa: CASSSTGSYEQYF

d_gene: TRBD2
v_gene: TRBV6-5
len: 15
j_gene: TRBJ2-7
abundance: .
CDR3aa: CATKSRSSGVYEQYF

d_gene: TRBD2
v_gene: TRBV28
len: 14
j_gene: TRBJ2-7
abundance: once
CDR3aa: CASMGGGSIYEQYF

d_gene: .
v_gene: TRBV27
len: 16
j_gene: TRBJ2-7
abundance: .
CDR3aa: CASSLSRGAVSNEQYF

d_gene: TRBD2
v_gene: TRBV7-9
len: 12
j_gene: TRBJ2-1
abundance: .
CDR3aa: CASRGGYNEQFF

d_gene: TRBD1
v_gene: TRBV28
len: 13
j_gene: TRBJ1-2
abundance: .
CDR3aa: CASRLTGGIGYTF

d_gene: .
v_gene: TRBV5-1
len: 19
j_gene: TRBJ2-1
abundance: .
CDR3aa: CASSLASTSWRRSYNEQFF

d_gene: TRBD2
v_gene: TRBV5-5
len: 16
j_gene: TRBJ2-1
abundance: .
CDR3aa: CASSLVSGSRVNEQFF

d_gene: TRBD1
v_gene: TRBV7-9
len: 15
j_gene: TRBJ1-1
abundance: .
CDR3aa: CANEIQDRGRTEAFF

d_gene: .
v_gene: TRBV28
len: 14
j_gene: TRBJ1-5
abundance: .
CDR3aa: CASVRDLGNQPQHF

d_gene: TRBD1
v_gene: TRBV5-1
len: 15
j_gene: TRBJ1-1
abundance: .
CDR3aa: CASSLSTGLNTEAFF

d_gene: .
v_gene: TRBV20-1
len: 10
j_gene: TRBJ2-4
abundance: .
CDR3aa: CSAEASIQYF

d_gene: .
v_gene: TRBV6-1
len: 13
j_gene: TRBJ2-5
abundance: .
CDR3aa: CASSRKWVQTQYF

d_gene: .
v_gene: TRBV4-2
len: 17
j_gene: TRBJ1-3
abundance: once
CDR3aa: CASSQEPGGASGNTIYF

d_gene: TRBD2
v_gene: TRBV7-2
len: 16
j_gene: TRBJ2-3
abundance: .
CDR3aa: CASSHTSGSSTDTQYF

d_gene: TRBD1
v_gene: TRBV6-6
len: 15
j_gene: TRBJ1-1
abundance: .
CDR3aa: CASTQTGGSNTEAFF

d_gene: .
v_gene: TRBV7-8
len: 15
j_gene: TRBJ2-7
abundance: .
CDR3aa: CASSSWRAPAHEQYF

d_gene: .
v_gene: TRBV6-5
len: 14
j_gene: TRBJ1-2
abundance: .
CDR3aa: CASSYGGGAYGYTF